The 26 T cell receptor beta chains in this list originate from one sample, sequenced in a study of early T cells in non-severe SARS-CoV-2 infection. TCRdb itself ran the 5' RACE reads through MiXCR, one entry per CDR3 protein. The sample records fewer than 80,000 distinct CDR3 sequences, about 11% being singletons. This sample comprised whole blood, obtained at baseline. The receptors originated from an adult who was a healthcare worker with PCR-confirmed SARS-CoV-2 infection or an uninfected control (not recorded which).

This clonotype was detected many times. This sequence joins TRBV7-9 and TRBJ1-5; maybe TRBD1 (5 bases). Germline CDR1 SEHNR, CDR2 FQNEAQ (reference sequence). The CDR3 runs 14 residues. Trimming stripped 3 bases from V and 1 base from J, with 7 bases between. CDR3 nucleotide sequence: TGTGCCAGCAGCTTGGGGGACAGCAATCAGCCCCAGCATTTT. This encodes CASSLGDSNQPQHF.

This clonotype occurred a few times. The V gene is TRBV28, the J gene TRBJ2-5, with 7 nucleotides matching TRBD1. Germline V gene data show CDR1 as MDHEN and CDR2 as SYDVKM. V gave up 6 bases and J gave up 2 bases; unmatched junction bases: 6. The CDR3 has 14 residues. The chain's CDR3 is CASRRDRLQETQYF. CDR3 nucleotides: TGTGCCAGCAGACGGGACAGATTACAAGAGACCCAGTACTTC.

This clonotype was observed at least ten times. The chain combines TRBV6-1 with TRBJ1-1; D ambiguous. Germline V gives CDR1 MNHNS, CDR2 SASEGT. CDR3 length equals 14 residues. V shed 1 base and J shed 1 base, with 7 bases lying between them. The DNA of the CDR3 is TGTGCCAGCAGTGAAGGGAACGGGAACACTGAAGCTTTCTTT. Protein product: CASSEGNGNTEAFF.

This clonotype appeared many times. This rearrangement joins TRBV7-9 to TRBJ1-6; TRBD1 matches 8 bases. V lost 7 bases and J lost 10; bases outside the gene matches: 6. From germline, CDR1 is SEHNR and CDR2 FQNEAQ (reference sequence). The CDR3 has 13 residues. The chain's CDR3 is CASTMTGESPLHF. CDR3 DNA sequence: TGTGCCAGCACCATGACAGGGGAATCACCCCTCCACTTT.

This clonotype appeared a few times. The V gene is TRBV7-6, the J gene TRBJ2-5, with TRBD2 identical over 8 bases. The CDR3 consists of 15 residues. With V trimmed by 2 bases and J by 2 bases, 4 bases remained unmatched. From germline, CDR1 is SGHVS and CDR2 FNYEAQ. CDR3 sequence reads: CASSLMTSEQETQYF. CDR3 bases: TGTGCCAGCAGCTTAATGACTAGCGAGCAAGAGACCCAGTACTTC.

V and J are TRBV5-6 and TRBJ1-2, with 11 positions matching TRBD1. The CDR3 extends over 15 amino acids. CDR1 SGHDT and CDR2 YYEEEE come from the germline V gene. J gave up 8 bases and V 4 bases, and 10 bases lay outside the gene matches. CDR3 in amino acids: CASSKEDRGLRGYTF. The CDR3, as DNA: TGTGCCAGCAGCAAGGAGGACAGGGGGCTACGAGGCTACACCTTC.

This clonotype was seen only a few times. V is TRBV7-2 and J is TRBJ2-3; possible D gene TRBD1, 6 bases. From germline, CDR1 is SGHTA and CDR2 FQGNSA. Trimming stripped 5 bases from V and 6 bases from J, with 15 bases between. The CDR3 consists of 14 residues. Here the CDR3 reads CASSPSTGPDTQYF. CDR3 in DNA: TGTGCCAGCAGCCCATCGACAGGACCGGATACGCAGTATTTT. Full variable domain (rest looked up from reference TRBV7-2 and TRBJ2-3): GAGVSQSPSNKVTEKGKDVELRCDPISGHTALYWYRQSLGQGLEFLIYFQGNSAPDKSGLPSDRFSAERTGGSVSTLTIQRTQQEDSAVYLCASSPSTGPDTQYFGPGTRLTVL.

This clonotype was counted only a few times. One base away lies a much larger clone, so this may be a sequencing read error. V and J are TRBV6-5 and TRBJ2-2; possibly TRBD2 for D (5 bases). This CDR3 comprises 13 residues. CDR1 and CDR2 (germline): MNHEY, SVGAGI. Between the trimmed V and J ends, which lost 7 bases and 1 base, there was a span of 7 bases. This CDR3 is CASIRGNTGELFF. The DNA for the CDR3 is TGTGCCAGCATTCGGGGGAACACCGGGGAGCTGTTTTTT.

This clonotype turned up a few times. The V and J genes are TRBV7-3 and TRBJ2-7; 8 bases are a match to TRBD2. This CDR3 spans 12 amino acids. Germline V CDR1 and CDR2: SGHTA, FQGTGA. J lost 6 bases, V lost 5 bases, and 3 bases had no gene match. The CDR3: CASSASGGEQYF. The CDR3 DNA is TGTGCCAGCAGCGCGAGCGGGGGCGAGCAGTACTTC.

The rearrangement links TRBV29-1 to TRBJ2-4; 8 bases map to TRBD2. The J segment lost 0 bases and the V segment lost 4 bases, leaving 8 bases of the junction unmatched. This CDR3 spans 16 amino acids. Germline CDR1 SQVTM, CDR2 ANQGSEA. The CDR3 sequence is CSVVPQRGIAKNIQYF. The CDR3 DNA is TGCAGCGTTGTCCCCCAGCGGGGGATAGCCAAAAACATTCAGTACTTC.

This clonotype was observed a handful of times. The chain has TRBV12-5 and TRBJ1-2; the D is unclear. Trimming removed 3 bases at V and 8 bases at J, with 25 bases between. CDR3 length: 17 residues. Germline V CDR1 and CDR2: LGHNT, FRNRAP. The CDR3 region is CASGFSRGDDMGVGYTF. DNA for the CDR3: TGTGCTAGTGGTTTTAGCCGAGGTGATGACATGGGAGTCGGCTACACCTTC.

This clonotype was found many times. The chain combines TRBV5-4 with TRBJ1-2, with TRBD1 as a possible D gene (5 bases). The germline V gene has CDR1 SGHNT and CDR2 YYREEE (reference sequence). The CDR3 is 15 residues long. V dropped 1 base and J dropped 9 bases, with 19 bases sitting between them. DNA for the CDR3: TGTGCCAGCAGCTTGTGGGAGGGCAGGGCTGGTAGCTACACCTTC. Translation gives CASSLWEGRAGSYTF.

The V call is TRBV19, the J call TRBJ1-2, with 7 bases matching TRBD1. Germline V CDR1 and CDR2: LNHDA, SQIVND (reference sequence). This CDR3 has 15 residues. V trimming: 4 bases; J trimming: 4 bases; junction bases outside the gene matches: 9. The CDR3 nucleotides are TGTGCCAGTAGTAAACCGGGACAGATTTCCTATGGCTACACCTTC. It specifies CASSKPGQISYGYTF.

This clonotype has only a few counts. The rearrangement uses TRBV6-5 and TRBJ1-6; 8 bases map to TRBD1. CDR1 and CDR2 (germline): MNHEY, SVGAGI. V trimming: 5 bases; J trimming: 0 bases; junction bases outside the gene matches: 9. The CDR3 totals 18 residues. CDR3 in DNA: TGTGCCAGCAGTCCCCGACAGGGGAAGAGCTCCTATAATTCACCCCTCCACTTT. This gives the protein CASSPRQGKSSYNSPLHF.

This clonotype was seen only a few times. The chain links TRBV18 to TRBJ1-4; the D gene is possibly TRBD1 (5 bases). Germline CDR1 reads KGHSH; CDR2 reads LQKENI. CDR3 size: 15 residues. V was shortened by 6 bases and J by 8 bases, with 19 bases between the two germline ends. CDR3 nucleotide sequence: TGTGCCAGCTCGTCCGGGACCCACGGTTGGGAAAAACTGTTTTTT. It codes for CASSSGTHGWEKLFF.

The table lists this clonotype with a few counts. This chain links TRBV30 with TRBJ1-5; 9 bases line up with TRBD1. The germline V gene has CDR1 GTSNPN and CDR2 SVGIG (reference sequence). The CDR3 is 16 amino acids. Trimming at V came to 1 base and at J to 1 base, leaving 5 bases not matched to a gene. The CDR3 loop reads CAWSAWDRESNQPQHF. Here the CDR3 DNA reads TGTGCCTGGAGTGCTTGGGACAGGGAGAGCAATCAGCCCCAGCATTTT. The entire variable domain, with the rest obtained from reference TRBV30 and TRBJ1-5, is as follows: SQTIHQWPATLVQPVGSPLSLECTVEGTSNPNLYWYRQAAGRGLQLLFYSVGIGQISSEVPQNLSASRPQDRQFILSSKKLLLSDSGFYLCAWSAWDRESNQPQHFGDGTRLSIL.

This clonotype was counted many times. V and J are TRBV7-2 and TRBJ1-4, with a tentative D call TRBD1 (5 bases). V lost 2 bases to trimming and J lost 5 bases, with 18 bases between them. Germline loops: CDR1 SGHTA, CDR2 FQGNSA. This CDR3 has 17 residues. The CDR3 nucleotides read TGTGCCAGCAGCTTAAACGGGTTGGGGGTCGGGAATGAAAAACTGTTTTTT. Residues: CASSLNGLGVGNEKLFF.

This clonotype came up many times. The chain carries TRBV12-3 or TRBV12-4 and TRBJ2-4; the D gene is possibly TRBD1 (6 bases). Trimming removed 6 bases at V and 1 base at J, with 16 bases between. The CDR3 spans 16 residues. CDR3 sequence reads: CASSTATGAAKNIQYF. The CDR3 coding sequence is TGTGCCAGCAGCACCGCGACAGGCGCTGCCAAAAACATTCAGTACTTC.

This clonotype was recorded at least ten times. The chain combines TRBV5-1 with TRBJ2-3; possible D gene TRBD2, 6 bases. Germline V gene lookup returns CDR1 SGHRS and CDR2 YFSETQ. CDR3 length: 14 residues. Trimming pared 3 bases from V and 1 base from J, leaving 9 bases between. The CDR3 reads CASSSGVGTDTQYF. DNA for the CDR3: TGCGCCAGCAGCTCGGGGGTTGGCACAGATACGCAGTATTTT.

This clonotype has only a few counts. An end of the junction does not agree with germline; a read error may underlie this. This chain connects TRBV7-8 to TRBJ2-1; 9 bases align to TRBD2. CDR1 and CDR2 (germline): SGHVS, FQNEAQ. The CDR3 extends over 14 amino acids. DNA for the CDR3: TGTGCCAGCAGTAGCGGGAGCTCCTGCAATGAGCAGTTCTTC. Translation: CASSSGSSCNEQFF.

The J gene is TRBJ2-2, the V gene TRBV3-1, with 7 bases fitting TRBD2. The germline gives CDR1 LGHDT, CDR2 YNNKEL (reference sequence). The V and J ends lost 4 bases and 4 bases, in that order; junction bases with no gene match: 9. The CDR3 covers 16 residues. CDR3 sequence: CASSPIGGSLTGELFF. The CDR3 bases are TGTGCCAGCAGCCCGATCGGCGGGAGCCTCACCGGGGAGCTGTTTTTT.

This chain uses TRBV7-9 with TRBJ1-2; maybe TRBD1 (5 bases). Deletions cut 5 bases from V and 1 base from J, with 14 bases between. Germline V gene sequence: CDR1 SEHNR, CDR2 FQNEAQ (reference sequence). This CDR3 is 15 amino acids long. Written as DNA, the CDR3 is TGTGCCAGCAGCCCTATAAGACAGTTTAACTATGGCTACACCTTC. Protein product: CASSPIRQFNYGYTF.

The table lists this clonotype with a count of one. One end of the junction varies from germline; a read error may be responsible. V gene TRBV7-6 combines with J gene TRBJ1-1; no reliable D call. CDR1 SGHVS and CDR2 FNYEAQ come from the germline V gene. CDR3 length equals 15 residues. As DNA, the CDR3 is TGTGCCAGCAGCTTACAGCCAGGAGCGGGTTCTGAAGCTATCTTT. Protein product: CASSLQPGAGSEAIF.

The chain employs TRBV28 and TRBJ2-6; D may be TRBD2 (6 bases). The CDR3 contains 18 residues. Trimming pared 5 bases from V and 2 bases from J, leaving 19 bases between. The V gene's germline CDR1 is MDHEN and CDR2 SYDVKM. CDR3 region: CASSPLGGILAGANVLTF. The CDR3 bases are TGTGCCAGCAGTCCCCTCGGAGGGATCTTGGCTGGGGCCAACGTCCTGACTTTC.

This clonotype was detected many times. The chain recombines TRBV12-3 or TRBV12-4 with TRBJ1-3; D is unclear. The CDR3 is made up of 14 amino acids. The ends were cut back, 5 bases at V and 1 base at J, with 9 bases in the middle. This chain's CDR3 is CASSIPRSGNTIYF. DNA for the CDR3: TGTGCCAGCAGTATCCCTCGATCTGGAAACACCATATATTTT.

This clonotype was counted ten times or more. This chain connects TRBV15 to TRBJ2-7; 12 bases are shared with TRBD2. There are 15 residues in the CDR3. Germline-derived CDR1 and CDR2 are LNHNV and YYDKDF (reference sequence). Losses at the gene ends were 1 base for V and 3 bases for J; bases not matched to a gene: 1. The CDR3 DNA follows: TGTGCCACCAGCAGAGCGACTAGCGGGGGCTACGAGCAGTACTTC. It is translated as CATSRATSGGYEQYF. Variable domain in full (rest from reference TRBV15 and TRBJ2-7): DAMVIQNPRYQVTQFGKPVTLSCSQTLNHNVMYWYQQKSSQAPKLLFHYYDKDFNNEADTPDNFQSRRPNTSFCFLDIRSPGLGDTAMYLCATSRATSGGYEQYFGPGTRLTVT.